This TCR beta chain was identified in a study of T cell responses to AZD1222 COVID-19 vaccine. Only in-frame clones appear in the TCRdb table, and some are missing; sequencing was by immunoSEQ multiplex PCR. The sample gives over 150,000 clones, 92% of which show up once; roughly 4.4% is in the top ten. V was pared by 1 base and J by 2 bases, with 6 bases between. The CDR3 is 14 residues long. Germline lookup yields CDR1 SGHVS and CDR2 FQNEAQ. The clonotype originates from an adult in good health. The V gene is TRBV7-8, the J gene TRBJ1-5; D is ambiguous. Sample: peripheral blood, taken on day 0 of MenACWY control vaccination. Here the CDR3 reads CASSLVGGNQPQHF. The CDR3 DNA reads TGTGCCAGCAGCTTAGTGGGTGGCAATCAGCCCCAGCATTTT.